Presented here are 3 T cell receptor beta chains from one specimen sequenced in a study of T cells in tumors after PD-1 blockade. This table comes from immunoSEQ multiplex PCR, and its TCRdb copy is limited to in-frame clones, with some not included. The table lists about 4,400 clones, under 70% of them singletons. The sequences come from tumor tissue, collected before anti-PD-1 treatment. All receptors derive from a human donor with basal cell carcinoma.

The chain is built from TRBV9 and TRBJ2-1; 12 nucleotides align to TRBD2. The CDR3 extends over 16 amino acids. Per germline, CDR1 SGDLS and CDR2 YYNGEE. J gave up 8 bases and V 0 bases, and 6 bases lay outside the gene matches. CDR3 sequence (DNA): TGTGCCAGCAGCGTAGGGACTAGCGGGGTAGGGGATGAGCAGTTCTTC. Its protein product is CASSVGTSGVGDEQFF.

The chain employs TRBV9 and TRBJ2-7, with D perhaps TRBD1 (6 bases). Germline CDR1 reads SGDLS; CDR2 reads YYNGEE. The length of the CDR3 is 15 residues. Trimming pared 0 bases from V and 2 bases from J, leaving 12 bases between. The CDR3 sequence: CASSVGLTGAYEQYF. CDR3 nucleotides: TGTGCCAGCAGCGTAGGTTTGACAGGAGCCTACGAGCAGTACTTC.

This clone was counted a few times. The rearrangement uses TRBV6-6 and TRBJ1-5; TRBD1 agrees at 7 bases. Trimming removed 6 bases from V and 7 bases from J; junction bases left unmatched: 9. In germline, CDR1 is MNHNY, CDR2 SVGAGI (reference sequence). The CDR3 is 14 residues long. The CDR3 loop reads CASRAGQPFQPQHF. The DNA for the CDR3 is TGTGCCAGCAGGGCGGGACAGCCATTCCAGCCCCAGCATTTT.